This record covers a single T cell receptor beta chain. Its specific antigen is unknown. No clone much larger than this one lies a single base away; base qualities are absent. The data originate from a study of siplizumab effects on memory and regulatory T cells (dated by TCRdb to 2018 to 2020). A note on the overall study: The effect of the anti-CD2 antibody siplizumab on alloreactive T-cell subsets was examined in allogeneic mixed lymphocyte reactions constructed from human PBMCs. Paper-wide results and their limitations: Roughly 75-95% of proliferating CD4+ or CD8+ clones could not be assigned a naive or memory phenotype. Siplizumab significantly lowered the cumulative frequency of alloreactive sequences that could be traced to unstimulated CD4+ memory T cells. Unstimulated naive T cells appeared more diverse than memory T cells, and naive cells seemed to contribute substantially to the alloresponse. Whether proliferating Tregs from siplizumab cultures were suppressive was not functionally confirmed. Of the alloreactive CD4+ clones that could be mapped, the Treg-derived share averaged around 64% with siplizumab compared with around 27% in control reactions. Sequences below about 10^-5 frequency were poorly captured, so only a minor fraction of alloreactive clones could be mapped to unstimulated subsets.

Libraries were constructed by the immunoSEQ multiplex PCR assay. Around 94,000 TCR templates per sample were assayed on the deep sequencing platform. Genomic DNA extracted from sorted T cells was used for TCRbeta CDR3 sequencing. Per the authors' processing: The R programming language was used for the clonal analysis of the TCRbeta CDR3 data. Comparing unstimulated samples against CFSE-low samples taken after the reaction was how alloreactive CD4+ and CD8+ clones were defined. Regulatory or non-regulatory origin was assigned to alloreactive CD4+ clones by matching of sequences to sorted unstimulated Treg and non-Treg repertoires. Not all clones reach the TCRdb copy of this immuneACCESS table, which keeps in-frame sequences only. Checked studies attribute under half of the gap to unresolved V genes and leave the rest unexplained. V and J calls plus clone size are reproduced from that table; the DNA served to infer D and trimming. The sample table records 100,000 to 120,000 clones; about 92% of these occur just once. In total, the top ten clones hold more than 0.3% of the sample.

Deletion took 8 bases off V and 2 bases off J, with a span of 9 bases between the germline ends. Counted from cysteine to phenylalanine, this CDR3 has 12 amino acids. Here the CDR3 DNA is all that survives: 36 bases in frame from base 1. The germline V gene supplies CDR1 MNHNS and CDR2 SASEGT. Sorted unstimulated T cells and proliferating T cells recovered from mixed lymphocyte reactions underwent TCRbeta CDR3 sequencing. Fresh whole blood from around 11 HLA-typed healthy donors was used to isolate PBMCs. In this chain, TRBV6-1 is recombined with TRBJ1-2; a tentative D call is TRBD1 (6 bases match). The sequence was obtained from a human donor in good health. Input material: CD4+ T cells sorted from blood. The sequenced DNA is TGTGCCAGCCTCAGGGGCAACTATGGCTACACCTTC. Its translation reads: CASLRGNYGYTF.